A selection of T cell receptor beta chains follows, all from one sample in a study of neurological immune-mediated disorders. TCRdb re-analysed the 5' RACE reads in MiXCR, keeping a single row per CDR3 protein. The sample carries over 60,000 distinct CDR3 sequences, 4.5% to 6% recorded once. Material for sequencing was PBMCs. These receptors came from a woman between 70 and 85 years old with multiple sclerosis. Both conserved end residues are part of each CDR3. The order of the fields is clone size, V gene, D gene, J gene, CDR3 protein, CDR3 DNA. D genes are given only for firm matches. Clone size is not always given. Where it is, it says once, few, many or a class for expanded clones.

many	TRBV5-1	TRBD1	TRBJ1-2	CASSLSPGQGNYGYTF	TGCGCCAGCAGCTTATCCCCGGGACAGGGTAACTATGGCTACACCTTC
few	TRBV5-1	NA	TRBJ2-1	CASSLTQHEQFF	TGCGCCAGCAGCTTGACCCAGCATGAGCAGTTCTTC
many	TRBV28	NA	TRBJ1-1	CASSLSRMNTEAFF	TGTGCCAGCAGCCTCTCACGGATGAACACTGAAGCTTTCTTT
many	TRBV20-1	TRBD2	TRBJ2-1	CSALTRTSGSWNEQFF	TGCAGTGCTCTCACTCGGACTAGCGGGAGTTGGAATGAGCAGTTCTTC
many	TRBV30	NA	TRBJ2-3	CARGVSTDTQYF	TGTGCCCGTGGGGTCAGCACAGATACGCAGTATTTT
many	TRBV7-6	NA	TRBJ2-3	CASSAFVDGTDTQYF	TGTGCCAGCAGCGCGTTCGTGGATGGCACAGATACGCAGTATTTT
many	TRBV5-1	NA	TRBJ2-3	CASSLAGRADTQYF	TGCGCCAGCAGCTTGGCTGGGCGGGCAGATACGCAGTATTTT
many	TRBV11-2	TRBD1	TRBJ2-5	CASSPTRDRGSRETQYF	TGTGCCAGCAGCCCTACACGGGACAGGGGATCAAGGGAGACCCAGTACTTC
medium-sized	TRBV5-1	NA	TRBJ1-5	CASSSGEDYQPQHF	TGCGCCAGCAGCTCAGGGGAAGATTATCAGCCCCAGCATTTT
many	TRBV27	NA	TRBJ2-6	CASSLDRRSGANVLTF	TGTGCCAGCAGTCTGGACAGACGATCTGGGGCCAACGTCCTGACTTTC
NA	TRBV20-1	NA	TRBJ2-7	CSASRGAPGEQYF	TGCAGTGCTAGTAGGGGGGCCCCCGGCGAGCAGTACTTC
many	TRBV7-2	NA	TRBJ2-2	CASSLATSLKTGELFF	TGTGCCAGCAGCTTAGCAACTAGCCTTAAAACCGGGGAGCTGTTTTTT
NA	TRBV6-6	TRBD1	TRBJ1-5	CASSSRGPYKPQNF	TGTGCCAGCAGTTCCAGGGGGCCCTATAAGCCCCAGAATTTT
many	TRBV20-1	NA	TRBJ1-6	CSAPTDRFYSPLHF	TGCAGTGCCCCTACGGACAGATTCTATTCACCCCTCCACTTT
many	TRBV12-3/TRBV12-4	NA	TRBJ2-3	CASSLAVLTDTQYF	TGTGCCAGCAGTTTAGCGGTTCTCACAGATACGCAGTATTTT
many	TRBV15	NA	TRBJ1-6	CATSRDSYNSPLHF	TGTGCCACCAGCAGGGACAGCTATAATTCACCCCTCCACTTT
many	TRBV5-5	NA	TRBJ2-7	CASSLPLKTYEQYF	TGTGCCAGCAGCTTACCGCTGAAAACCTACGAGCAGTACTTC
NA	TRBV20-1	NA	TRBJ1-2	CSASPGSNIGYTF	TGCAGTGCTAGCCCGGGATCAAACATCGGCTACACCTTC
many	TRBV7-2	TRBD2	TRBJ2-7	CASSKGLASYEQYF	TGTGCCAGCAGCAAGGGACTAGCCTCCTACGAGCAGTACTTC
many	TRBV5-8	TRBD1	TRBJ1-1	CASPGQGNTEAFF	TGTGCCAGCCCGGGACAGGGGAACACTGAAGCTTTCTTT
many	TRBV4-1	NA	TRBJ2-3	CASSQHVGDSGAYTQYF	TGCGCCAGCAGCCAGCACGTCGGGGACTCCGGGGCATATACGCAGTATTTT
many	TRBV3-1	NA	TRBJ1-2	CASSVGIYGYTF	TGTGCCAGCAGTGTGGGAATCTATGGCTACACCTTC
many	TRBV5-1	NA	TRBJ2-4	CASRGSNIQYF	TGCGCCAGCAGGGGATCTAACATTCAGTACTTC
many	TRBV24-1	TRBD1	TRBJ1-5	CATSDFGDRADQPQHF	TGTGCCACCAGTGATTTTGGCGACAGGGCTGATCAGCCCCAGCATTTT
many	TRBV7-8	TRBD2	TRBJ2-1	CATLPSGSRLPAYNEQFF	TGTGCCACCCTGCCGAGCGGGAGTAGACTTCCCGCCTACAATGAGCAGTTCTTC
many	TRBV5-1	TRBD2	TRBJ2-3	CASKVGRETDTQYF	TGCGCCAGCAAGGTAGGGCGGGAGACAGATACGCAGTATTTT